This TCR beta chain was sequenced in a study of breast tumors, draining lymph nodes, adjacent tissues. A word on this clonotype: The antigen is undetermined.

Study-level results: The lymph node origin of tumor T cells was framed as consistent with a hypothesis, not demonstrated.

TCRdb itself ran the multiplex PCR reads through MiXCR, one entry per CDR3 protein. The sample has about 12,000 distinct CDR3 sequences; under 80% are singletons. The clonotype comes from a female donor with breast cancer. Some clones in this sample may be carry-over from other donors' samples. Sequencing was performed on tumor-adjacent breast tissue.

In nucleotides, the CDR3 is TGTGCCACATCCTCTAGAACGGGAAGTTACAATGAGCAGTTCTTC. It translates to CATSSRTGSYNEQFF. The chain carries TRBV15 and TRBJ2-1; a weak D match, TRBD2 (5 bases). The CDR3 extends over 15 amino acids. V gave up 9 bases and J gave up 4 bases, with 19 bases separating them. CDR1 and CDR2 (germline): LNHNV, YYDKDF (reference sequence).